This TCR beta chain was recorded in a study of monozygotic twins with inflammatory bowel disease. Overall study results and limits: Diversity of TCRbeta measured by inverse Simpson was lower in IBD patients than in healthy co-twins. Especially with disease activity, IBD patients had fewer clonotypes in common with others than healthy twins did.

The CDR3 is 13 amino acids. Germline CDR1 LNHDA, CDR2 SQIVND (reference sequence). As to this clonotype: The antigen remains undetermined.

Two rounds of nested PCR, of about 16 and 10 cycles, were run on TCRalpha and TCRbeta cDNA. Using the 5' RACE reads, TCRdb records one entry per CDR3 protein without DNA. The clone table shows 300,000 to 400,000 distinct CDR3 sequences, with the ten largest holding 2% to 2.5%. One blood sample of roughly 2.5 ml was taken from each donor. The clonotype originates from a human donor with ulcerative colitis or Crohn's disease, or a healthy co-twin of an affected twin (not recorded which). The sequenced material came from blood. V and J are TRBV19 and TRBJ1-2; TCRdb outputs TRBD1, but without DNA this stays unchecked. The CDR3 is CASSQDRSYGYTF. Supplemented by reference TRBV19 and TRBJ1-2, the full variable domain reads DGGITQSPKYLFRKEGQNVTLSCEQNLNHDAMYWYRQDPGQGLRLIYYSQIVNDFQKGDIAEGYSVSREKKESFPLTVTSAQKNPTAFYLCASSQDRSYGYTFGSGTRLTVV.